Following are 5 T cell receptor beta chains from one sample sequenced in a study of monozygotic twins with inflammatory bowel disease. TCRdb reprocessed the 5' RACE reads, keeping one entry per CDR3 protein, no DNA. With about 210,000 distinct CDR3 sequences in the sample, the ten largest clones hold approximately 1.6%. The sequencing sample was made of blood. All receptors come from a human donor with ulcerative colitis or Crohn's disease, or a healthy co-twin of an affected twin (not recorded which).

The V and J genes are TRBV20-1 and TRBJ2-7; checking the TCRdb D call of TRBD1 is not possible without DNA. The CDR3 runs 11 residues. Germline CDR1 is DFQATT and CDR2 is SNEGSKA (reference sequence). The CDR3 loop is CSIPGPYEQYF.

The chain carries TRBV5-1 and TRBJ2-1; the D call of TRBD2 rests on TCRdb alone, since no DNA is present to check it. The CDR3 is made up of 13 amino acids. Germline assignment: CDR1 SGHRS and CDR2 YFSETQ. The CDR3 here is CASSLVSGGAKFF.

CDR3: CASSLWRGTEAFF. The J gene is TRBJ1-1, the V gene TRBV12-3 or TRBV12-4; TCRdb lists TRBD1, though no DNA is available to test this call. This CDR3 spans 13 amino acids.

J is TRBJ1-3 and V is TRBV6-1; TCRdb's assignment of TRBD1 cannot be checked, as there is no DNA. This CDR3 is 16 amino acids long. Germline lookup yields CDR1 MNHNS and CDR2 SASEGT. The chain's CDR3 is CATARKTGDSGNTIYF.

The rearrangement links TRBV12-3 or TRBV12-4 to TRBJ2-3; TCRdb gives TRBD1 as the D gene, but with no DNA this cannot be confirmed. The length of the CDR3 is 18 residues. The CDR3 reads CASSLLYGSGGSTDTQYF.